This T cell receptor beta chain was identified in a study of T cell responses to AZD1222 COVID-19 vaccine. Study-wide context: Combined were second doses at about 4 or about 12 weeks. Overall study results and limits: Spike-spanning, vaccine-associated CD4 TCRs were dominant at 160-218 and 743-854. Donors were mostly white British, more females; clonal diversity possibly underestimated. Increases in Spike-specific TCR breadth and depth were seen after two AZD1222 doses.

Here immunoSEQ multiplex PCR was the method, and the copy in TCRdb shows in-frame clones only, minus some. This repertoire shows over 40,000 clones, more than 80% found once; its top ten account for about 50%. Trimming left V 11 bases short and J 4 bases short, with 16 bases between. CDR1 and CDR2 (germline): MDHEN, SYDVKM. This CDR3 region has 13 residues. On this clone: Its antigen is still unknown.

This clonotype was obtained from an adult in good health. The V and J genes are TRBV28 and TRBJ2-3; tentative D call: TRBD2 (5 bases). The input for sequencing was peripheral blood, taken on day 0 of AZD1222 vaccination. The CDR3 DNA follows: TGTGCCTTAGGTCGGGGTCTGGCAGATACGCAGTATTTT. This gives the protein CALGRGLADTQYF.